Following are 27 T cell receptor beta chains from one sample sequenced in a study of blood T cell repertoires in COVID-19. Produced via immunoSEQ multiplex PCR; TCRdb's table is partial and in-frame only. The sample contains 70,000 to 80,000 clones, about four fifths of which appear only once. The sample taken for sequencing was peripheral blood. These receptor sequences come from a man between 50 and 59 years old with acute or convalescent COVID-19.

A single count supports this clone. This chain links TRBV11-2 with TRBJ2-5; D perhaps matches TRBD1 (6 bases). Germline assignment: CDR1 SGHAT and CDR2 FQNNGV. V lost 5 bases and J 5 bases, leaving 15 bases between the germline ends. CDR3 size: 14 residues. The CDR3 nucleotides are TGTGCCAGCAGCCTCGAACAGGGTTGGGAGACCCAGTACTTC. This codes for CASSLEQGWETQYF. The entire variable domain, with the rest obtained from reference TRBV11-2 and TRBJ2-5, is as follows: EAGVAQSPRYKIIEKRQSVAFWCNPISGHATLYWYQQILGQGPKLLIQFQNNGVVDDSQLPKDRFSAERLKGVDSTLKIQPAKLEDSAVYLCASSLEQGWETQYFGPGTRLLVL.

The V and J genes are TRBV5-4 and TRBJ2-1, with TRBD2 matching over 7 bases. Germline-derived CDR1 and CDR2 are SGHNT and YYREEE (reference sequence). The CDR3 has 15 residues. Trimming took 5 bases from V and 7 from J; bases not matched to a gene: 12. The CDR3 protein is CASRQTGGSYNEQFF. As DNA, the CDR3 is TGTGCCAGCAGGCAGACTGGCGGGAGTTATAATGAGCAGTTCTTC.

This chain uses TRBV9 with TRBJ1-1; D not resolved. Trimming cost V 2 bases and J 2 bases, with 16 bases left between them. Germline V CDR1 and CDR2: SGDLS, YYNGEE. The CDR3 loop spans 16 amino acids. The CDR3 loop reads CASSVRLAKGNTEAFF. The CDR3 region has the DNA TGTGCCAGCAGCGTTAGACTAGCTAAGGGAAACACTGAAGCTTTCTTT.

This chain uses TRBV15 with TRBJ2-2; 12 bases are shared with TRBD1. V shed 8 bases, J shed 7 bases, and the junction held 5 bases outside the gene matches. Per the germline V gene, CDR1 is LNHNV and CDR2 is YYDKDF (reference sequence). The CDR3 contains 14 residues. CDR3 DNA sequence: TGTGCCACCCGCGGGACAGGGGGCTTCGGGGAGCTGTTTTTT. Translated: CATRGTGGFGELFF.

The chain links TRBV6-2 or TRBV6-3 to TRBJ1-1, with 8 bases aligning to TRBD1. The CDR3 is 15 residues long. Unmatched junction bases numbered 9, after V lost 5 bases and J lost 4 bases. Germline-derived CDR1 and CDR2 are MNHEY and SVGEGT. The CDR3 reads CASSLRGRGTTEAFF. In nucleotides, the CDR3 is TGTGCCAGCAGTCTCAGGGGGCGGGGAACCACTGAAGCTTTCTTT.

The chain employs TRBV2 and TRBJ1-5, with TRBD1 identical over 7 bases. Germline loops: CDR1 SNHLY, CDR2 FYNNEI. V lost 0 bases and J lost 7; bases outside the gene matches: 15. The CDR3 contains 18 residues. The CDR3 DNA sequence: TGTGCCAGCAGTGAAGCGCGGCAGGGGGAAGTGAATATCCAGCCCCAGCATTTT. Amino acid sequence: CASSEARQGEVNIQPQHF. Full variable domain (missing parts from reference TRBV2 and TRBJ1-5): EPEVTQTPSHQVTQMGQEVILRCVPISNHLYFYWYRQILGQKVEFLVSFYNNEISEKSEIFDDQFSVERPDGSNFTLKIRSTKLEDSAMYFCASSEARQGEVNIQPQHFGDGTRLSIL.

The gene calls are TRBV7-9 and TRBJ1-3, with D maybe TRBD1 (6 bases). V gave up 5 bases and J gave up 1 base, with 15 bases separating them. This CDR3 region has 16 residues. Germline CDR1 reads SEHNR; CDR2 reads FQNEAQ (reference sequence). CDR3 bases: TGTGCCAGCAGCCTAGGACAGTTCCCTTCTGGAAACACCATATATTTT. Translating it yields CASSLGQFPSGNTIYF.

The chain links TRBV4-3 to TRBJ1-2; D perhaps matches TRBD1 (5 bases). The CDR3 contains 14 residues. V was pared by 1 base and J by 8 bases, with 14 bases between. Germline assignment: CDR1 LGHNA and CDR2 YSLEER. The CDR3 loop reads CASSQVSGGGGYTF. The CDR3 nucleotides are TGCGCCAGCAGCCAAGTGTCGGGGGGAGGAGGCTACACCTTC.

This clone was counted a few times. The gene calls are TRBV6-2 or TRBV6-3 and TRBJ1-1; tentative D call: TRBD1 (5 bases). Looked up from germline, CDR1 is MNHEY and CDR2 is SVGEGT. Trimming removed 2 bases from V and 1 base from J, with 11 bases in between. The CDR3 extends over 15 amino acids. The CDR3 sequence: CASSYDGHKNTEAFF. CDR3 nucleotide sequence: TGTGCCAGCAGTTACGATGGACACAAGAACACTGAAGCTTTCTTT.

This sequence joins TRBV2 and TRBJ1-1, with 8 bases lining up with TRBD1. With V trimmed by 0 bases and J by 6 bases, 6 bases remained unmatched. The CDR3 spans 15 residues. The V gene's germline CDR1 is SNHLY and CDR2 FYNNEI. DNA for the CDR3: TGTGCCAGCAGTGAAGCGCTTCCGGGACAGGCTGAAGCTTTCTTT. Its protein product is CASSEALPGQAEAFF.

V is TRBV7-8 and J is TRBJ1-1; 11 bases map to TRBD1. V dropped 0 bases and J dropped 0; count of bases not matched to a gene: 9. Germline values: CDR1 SGHVS, CDR2 FQNEAQ. This CDR3 is 19 amino acids long. This chain's CDR3 is CASSLAGQGAVAVNTEAFF. Here the CDR3 DNA reads TGTGCCAGCAGCTTAGCTGGACAGGGGGCGGTGGCCGTGAACACTGAAGCTTTCTTT.

The rearrangement joins TRBV19 to TRBJ2-5; a possible D gene is TRBD2 (6 bases). V was trimmed by 7 bases and J by 5 bases, leaving 20 bases between them. The CDR3 contains 15 residues. Germline V CDR1 and CDR2: LNHDA, SQIVND (reference sequence). The CDR3 region is CASTPRGAGGETQYF. For the CDR3, the DNA is TGTGCCAGTACCCCCCGTGGGGCTGGAGGGGAGACCCAGTACTTC.

The chain uses TRBV7-2 and TRBJ2-7, with TRBD1 as a possible D gene (7 bases). The CDR3 runs to 14 residues. The germline gives CDR1 SGHTA, CDR2 FQGNSA. The V and J ends lost 2 bases and 4 bases respectively, with 12 bases between them. The DNA for the CDR3 is TGTGCCAGCAGCTTATCGACAGGGACTTACGAGCAGTACTTC. Amino acids: CASSLSTGTYEQYF.

The chain uses TRBV2 and TRBJ2-2, with 7 bases fitting TRBD2. Germline assignment: CDR1 SNHLY and CDR2 FYNNEI. The J segment lost 6 bases and the V segment lost 7 bases, leaving 11 bases of the junction unmatched. The CDR3 runs 15 residues. The CDR3 loop is CASTKAGLGPGELFF. For the CDR3, the DNA is TGTGCCAGCACTAAAGCTGGACTAGGACCCGGGGAGCTGTTTTTT.

The CDR3 region has the DNA TGCGCCAGCAGCCAAGATACTGGACAGGGCTCAGATACGCAGTATTTT. This encodes CASSQDTGQGSDTQYF. The rearrangement joins TRBV4-3 to TRBJ2-3; TRBD1 agrees at 8 bases. V shed 0 bases and J 4 bases; nucleotides not matched to a gene: 6. The CDR3 contains 16 residues. The V gene's germline CDR1 is LGHNA and CDR2 YSLEER.

The chain is built from TRBV7-3 and TRBJ2-7; the match to TRBD1 covers 7 bases. After removal of 5 bases from V and 2 bases from J, the junction contained 9 bases not matched to a gene. The CDR3 spans 15 residues. Germline assignment: CDR1 SGHTA and CDR2 FQGTGA. CDR3 sequence: CASSPSGTAPYEQYF. CDR3 DNA: TGTGCCAGCAGCCCTTCCGGGACAGCACCCTACGAGCAGTACTTC. Looking up the rest from reference TRBV7-3 and TRBJ2-7 gives the full variable domain: GAGVSQTPSNKVTEKGKYVELRCDPISGHTALYWYRQSLGQGPEFLIYFQGTGAADDSGLPNDRFFAVRPEGSVSTLKIQRTERGDSAVYLCASSPSGTAPYEQYFGPGTRLTVT.

This clone was seen more than once but under ten times. The chain joins TRBV15 to TRBJ2-5, with D possibly being TRBD2 (5 bases). V dropped 1 base and J dropped 1 base, with 13 bases sitting between them. In germline, CDR1 is LNHNV, CDR2 YYDKDF (reference sequence). The CDR3 spans 16 residues. The CDR3 sequence is CATSRGRRPTQETQYF. The CDR3 nucleotides are TGTGCCACCAGCAGAGGAAGGAGGCCAACCCAAGAGACCCAGTACTTC.

The V call is TRBV19, the J call TRBJ2-5, with a tentative D call TRBD2 (6 bases). The CDR3 totals 15 residues. The V gene lost 2 bases and the J gene lost 3 bases, with 13 bases spanning the gap. Germline V lookup: CDR1 LNHDA, CDR2 SQIVND (reference sequence). The chain's CDR3 is CASSIRGRREETQYF. The CDR3 DNA is TGTGCCAGTAGTATACGGGGGAGGAGAGAAGAGACCCAGTACTTC.

The chain links TRBV11-2 to TRBJ2-7; perhaps TRBD1 as D (5 bases). Germline assignment: CDR1 SGHAT and CDR2 FQNNGV. Trimming shortened V by 6 bases and J by 1 base, and 13 bases separated the two germline ends. This CDR3 contains 14 residues. The DNA of the CDR3 is TGTGCCAGCAGATCGACAGTCAGTTCCTACGAGCAGTACTTC. Amino acid sequence: CASRSTVSSYEQYF.

The gene calls are TRBV19 and TRBJ2-2; a weak D match, TRBD1 (5 bases). V lost 2 bases to trimming and J lost 3 bases, with 13 bases between them. CDR1 and CDR2 (germline): LNHDA, SQIVND (reference sequence). CDR3 size: 16 residues. CDR3 protein: CASSINAGKHTGELFF. The CDR3 nucleotides are TGTGCCAGTAGTATAAACGCAGGGAAGCACACCGGGGAGCTGTTTTTT.

The chain is built from TRBV5-1 and TRBJ2-7; 8 bases are a match to TRBD1. The V gene's germline CDR1 is SGHRS and CDR2 YFSETQ. J gave up 2 bases and V 5 bases, and 6 bases lay outside the gene matches. This CDR3 has 14 amino acids. Written as DNA, the CDR3 is TGCGCCAGCAGTTGGACAGGGCCAACCTACGAGCAGTACTTC. This encodes CASSWTGPTYEQYF.

V and J are TRBV3-1 (or the pseudogene TRBV3-2) and TRBJ2-1; TRBD2 matches at 8 bases. The V gene's germline CDR1 is LGHDT and CDR2 YNNKEL (reference sequence). V trimming: 2 bases; J trimming: 0 bases; junction bases outside the gene matches: 0. The CDR3 covers 15 residues. CDR3 in amino acids: CASSQRGGSYNEQFF. The CDR3 DNA is TGTGCCAGCAGCCAACGGGGGGGCTCCTACAATGAGCAGTTCTTC.

The CDR3 DNA reads TGTGCCAGCAGCTCACGGAGCTCTGGAAACACCATATATTTT. This gives the protein CASSSRSSGNTIYF. The chain joins TRBV7-9 to TRBJ1-3; D not certain. Germline V gene data show CDR1 as SEHNR and CDR2 as FQNEAQ (reference sequence). The CDR3 has 14 amino acids. The V end was cut by 4 bases, the J end by 0 bases, with 7 bases between.

Only one count was recorded for this clone. One junction end does not reproduce the germline sequence, and a read error may be involved. This chain links TRBV3-1 (or the pseudogene TRBV3-2) with TRBJ2-4; 11 nucleotides align to TRBD1. The CDR3 length is 13 residues. Germline CDR1 reads LGHDT; CDR2 reads YNNKEL (reference sequence). CDR3 bases: TGTGCCAGCAGCCAAAACGGACAGGGGGCACAAAACTTC. Protein: CASSQNGQGAQNF.

V gene TRBV9 combines with J gene TRBJ2-7, with 10 bases identical to TRBD1. V gave up 6 bases and J gave up 7 bases; unmatched junction bases: 13. The CDR3 runs to 15 residues. Germline values: CDR1 SGDLS, CDR2 YYNGEE. The CDR3 DNA reads TGTGCCAGCACCAAAGGGACAGGGGAGTTTGGGGAGCAGTACTTC. Protein: CASTKGTGEFGEQYF. Together with reference TRBV9 and TRBJ2-7, the CDR3 gives the full variable domain: DSGVTQTPKHLITATGQRVTLRCSPRSGDLSVYWYQQSLDQGLQFLIQYYNGEERAKGNILERFSAQQFPDLHSELNLSSLELGDSALYFCASTKGTGEFGEQYFGPGTRLTVT.

V is TRBV6-5 and J is TRBJ1-5; D may be TRBD1 (6 bases). The CDR3 runs 14 residues. V was pared by 6 bases and J by 0 bases, with 9 bases between. Germline V lookup: CDR1 MNHEY, CDR2 SVGAGI. The CDR3 DNA is TGTGCCAGCAGACACAGGGATAGCAATCAGCCCCAGCATTTT. Amino acids: CASRHRDSNQPQHF.

This clone showed up just once. The chain employs TRBV28 and TRBJ2-7; D not resolved. This CDR3 is 13 amino acids long. V was trimmed by 10 bases and J by 0 bases, leaving 13 bases between them. Germline V gene data show CDR1 as MDHEN and CDR2 as SYDVKM. In DNA form, the CDR3 reads TGTGCCATAACCTCGACAAACTCCTACGAGCAGTACTTC. Protein product: CAITSTNSYEQYF.